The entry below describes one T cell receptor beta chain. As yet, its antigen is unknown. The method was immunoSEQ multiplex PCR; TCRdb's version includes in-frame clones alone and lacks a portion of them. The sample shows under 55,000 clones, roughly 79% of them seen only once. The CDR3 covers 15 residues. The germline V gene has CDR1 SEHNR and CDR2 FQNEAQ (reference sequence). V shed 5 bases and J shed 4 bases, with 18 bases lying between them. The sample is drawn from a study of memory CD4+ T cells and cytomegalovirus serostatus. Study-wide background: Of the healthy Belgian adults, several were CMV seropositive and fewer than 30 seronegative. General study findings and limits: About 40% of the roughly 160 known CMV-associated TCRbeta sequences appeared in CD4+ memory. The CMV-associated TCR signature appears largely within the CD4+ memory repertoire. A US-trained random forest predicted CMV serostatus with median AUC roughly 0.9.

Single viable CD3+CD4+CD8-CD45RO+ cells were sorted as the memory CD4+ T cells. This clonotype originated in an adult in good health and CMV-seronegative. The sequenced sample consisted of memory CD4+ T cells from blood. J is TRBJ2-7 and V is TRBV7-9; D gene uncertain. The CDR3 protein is CASSLQRRVPYEQYF. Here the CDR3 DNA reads TGTGCCAGCAGCCTCCAGCGTAGGGTCCCGTACGAGCAGTACTTC. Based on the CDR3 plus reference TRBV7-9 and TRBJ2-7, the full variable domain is DTGVSQNPRHKITKRGQNVTFRCDPISEHNRLYWYRQTLGQGPEFLTYFQNEAQLEKSRLLSDRFSAERPKGSFSTLEIQRTEQGDSAMYLCASSLQRRVPYEQYFGPGTRLTVT.